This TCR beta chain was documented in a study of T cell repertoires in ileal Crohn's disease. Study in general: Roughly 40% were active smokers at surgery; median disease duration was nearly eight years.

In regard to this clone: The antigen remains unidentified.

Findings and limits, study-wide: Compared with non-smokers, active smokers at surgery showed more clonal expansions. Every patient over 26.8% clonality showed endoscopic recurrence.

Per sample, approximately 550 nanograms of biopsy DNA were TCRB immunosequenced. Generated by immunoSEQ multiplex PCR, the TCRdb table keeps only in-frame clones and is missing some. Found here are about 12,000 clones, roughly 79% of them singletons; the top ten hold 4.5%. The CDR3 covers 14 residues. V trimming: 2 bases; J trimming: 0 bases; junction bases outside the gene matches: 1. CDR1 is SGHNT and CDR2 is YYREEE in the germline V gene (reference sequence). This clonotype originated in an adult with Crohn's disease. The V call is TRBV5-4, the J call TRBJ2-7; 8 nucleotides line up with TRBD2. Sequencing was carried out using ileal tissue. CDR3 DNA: TGTGCCAGCAGCTTCGGGACTAGCTCCTACGAGCAGTACTTC. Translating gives CASSFGTSSYEQYF.